This T cell receptor beta chain appears in the sequencing data of a study of T cell responses to AZD1222 COVID-19 vaccine. Study-wide results and limits: Nearly half of spike-specific TCRs reportedly go after variant regions that carry no mutations. Most donors were white British and more were female, and clonal diversity was possibly underestimated. It was only a handful of AZD1222 recipients who were seropositive at baseline.

Sequenced by immunoSEQ multiplex PCR; TCRdb stores in-frame clones only, minus some. Among 100,000 to 150,000 clones, more than 85% were seen once, and the ten largest hold roughly 2%. The CDR3 has 16 amino acids. The germline CDR1 and CDR2 sequences are MNHNS and SASEGT. V lost 4 bases and J lost 2, with 15 bases in between. Worth noting for this clone: Its antigen is as yet unknown.

This sample comprised peripheral blood, obtained 28 days after the second AZD1222 dose. This receptor was taken from an adult who received the AZD1222 COVID-19 vaccine. The V call is TRBV6-1, the J call TRBJ1-5; D is possibly TRBD1 (6 bases). In DNA form, the CDR3 reads TGTGCCAGCAGTGTTTGGGACACGGGGGGCAATCAGCCCCAGCATTTT. Translating gives CASSVWDTGGNQPQHF.